This T cell receptor beta chain appears in the sequencing data of a study of T cell repertoires in ileal Crohn's disease. Findings and limits, study-wide: The median delay to postoperative endoscopy was 6 to 7 months. Every patient over 26.8% clonality showed endoscopic recurrence.

Profiling relied on immunoSEQ multiplex PCR, and the TCRdb table lists in-frame clones only, not all of them. This table has 10,000 or so clones, around 80% appearing once. Time point in this sample: neoterminal ileum biopsy at postoperative endoscopy, about 6 months after surgery. With regard to this clone: No antigen is known for it. Other DNA sequences of this sample code for an identical CDR3.

Germline CDR1 SGHKS, CDR2 YYEKEE (reference sequence). The V and J ends lost 1 base and 0 bases, in that order; junction bases with no gene match: 3. There are 16 residues in the CDR3. The chain combines TRBV5-5 with TRBJ1-3; 8 nucleotides agree with TRBD1. This TCR was recovered from an adult with Crohn's disease. The sequencing input was ileal tissue. The DNA for the CDR3 is TGTGCCAGCAGCTTGCCGGGACAGGTCTCTGGAAACACCATATATTTT. This gives the protein CASSLPGQVSGNTIYF.